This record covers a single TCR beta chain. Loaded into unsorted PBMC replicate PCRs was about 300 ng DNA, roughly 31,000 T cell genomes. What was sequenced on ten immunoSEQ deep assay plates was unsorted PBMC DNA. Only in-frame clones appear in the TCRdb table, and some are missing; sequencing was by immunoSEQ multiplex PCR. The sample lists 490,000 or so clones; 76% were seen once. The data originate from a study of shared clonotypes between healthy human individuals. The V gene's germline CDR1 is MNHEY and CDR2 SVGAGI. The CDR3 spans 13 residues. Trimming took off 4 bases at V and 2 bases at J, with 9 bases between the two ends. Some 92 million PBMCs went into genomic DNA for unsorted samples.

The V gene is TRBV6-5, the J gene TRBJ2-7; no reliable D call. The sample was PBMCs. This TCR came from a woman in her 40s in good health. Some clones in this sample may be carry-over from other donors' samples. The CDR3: CASSSAATYEQYF. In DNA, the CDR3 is TGTGCCAGCAGTTCAGCAGCCACCTACGAGCAGTACTTC.